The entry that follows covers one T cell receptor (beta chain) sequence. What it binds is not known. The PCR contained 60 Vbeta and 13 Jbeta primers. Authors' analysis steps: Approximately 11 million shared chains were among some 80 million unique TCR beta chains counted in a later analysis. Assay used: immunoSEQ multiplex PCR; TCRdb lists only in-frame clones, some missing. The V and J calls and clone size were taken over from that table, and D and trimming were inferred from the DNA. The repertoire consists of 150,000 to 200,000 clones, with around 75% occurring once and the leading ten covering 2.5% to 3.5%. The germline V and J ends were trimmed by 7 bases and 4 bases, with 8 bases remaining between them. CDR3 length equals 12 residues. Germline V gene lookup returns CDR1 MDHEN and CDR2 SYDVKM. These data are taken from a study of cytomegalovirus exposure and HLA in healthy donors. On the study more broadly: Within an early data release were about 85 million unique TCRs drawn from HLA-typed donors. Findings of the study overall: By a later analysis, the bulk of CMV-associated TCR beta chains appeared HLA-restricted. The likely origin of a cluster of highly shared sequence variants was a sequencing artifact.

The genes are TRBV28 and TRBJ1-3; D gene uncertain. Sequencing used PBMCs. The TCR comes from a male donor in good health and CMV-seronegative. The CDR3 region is CASTQSGNTIYF. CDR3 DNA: TGTGCCAGCACCCAGTCGGGAAACACCATATATTTT.